This TCR beta chain is drawn from a study of cytomegalovirus exposure and HLA in healthy donors. The PCR used 60 Vbeta and 13 Jbeta primers. TCRdb's copy holds only in-frame clones and misses some; the assay was immunoSEQ multiplex PCR. The data show approximately 140,000 clones, around 79% seen once. This clone occurred once. CDR3 length equals 16 residues. V lost 0 bases and J 0 bases, leaving 8 bases between the germline ends. CDR1 and CDR2 from the germline V gene are MNHNS and SASEGT. The TCR comes from a human donor in good health. Sequencing was performed on PBMCs. The V call is TRBV6-1, the J call TRBJ1-4; D gene uncertain. Written as DNA, the CDR3 is TGTGCCAGCAGTGAAGCGCTTAGAGCAACTAATGAAAAACTGTTTTTT. Amino acid sequence: CASSEALRATNEKLFF.